This T cell receptor (beta chain) was retrieved from a study of OX40 agonist ivuxolimab in advanced cancers. The assay was immunoSEQ multiplex PCR, and TCRdb's table has in-frame clones only and misses some. Among tens of thousands of clones listed, about 88% were seen once. This CDR3 contains 14 residues. The V gene lost 4 bases and the J gene lost 1 base, with 10 bases spanning the gap. CDR1 is SGHTA and CDR2 is FQGTGA in the germline V gene. The input for sequencing was CD4+ or CD8+ T cells sorted from blood, taken in a trial of the OX40 agonist ivuxolimab. This chain joins TRBV7-3 and TRBJ1-1; D gene uncertain. The receptor was derived from an adult with an advanced solid tumor such as melanoma, head and neck, liver or kidney cancer. CDR3 residues: CASSSDGGNTEAFF. The CDR3 nucleotides are TGTGCCAGCAGCTCGGACGGTGGGAACACTGAAGCTTTCTTT.